This section outlines one T cell receptor (beta chain) sequence together with its context. Its antigen is currently unknown. This sample stems from a study of shared clonotypes between healthy human individuals. Notes on the study in general: Larger estimated richness was generally seen in naive subsets than in memory subsets.

The germline V and J ends were trimmed by 6 bases and 8 bases, with 16 bases remaining between them. Germline CDR1 is MDHEN and CDR2 is SYDVKM. The CDR3 covers 13 residues. The method was immunoSEQ multiplex PCR; TCRdb's version includes in-frame clones alone and lacks a portion of them. Of under 2.5 million clones in the sample, around 93% were seen once. This receptor was taken from a man aged 18 to 30 in good health. Some clones in this sample may be carry-over from other donors' samples. Material for sequencing was naive CD4+ T cells from PBMCs. This sample's subset: CD45RA+ positively selected. The chain links TRBV28 to TRBJ1-2; no definite D call. This CDR3 reads CASRRTLREGYTF. Written as DNA, the CDR3 is TGTGCCAGCAGACGGACCCTCAGAGAAGGCTACACCTTC.